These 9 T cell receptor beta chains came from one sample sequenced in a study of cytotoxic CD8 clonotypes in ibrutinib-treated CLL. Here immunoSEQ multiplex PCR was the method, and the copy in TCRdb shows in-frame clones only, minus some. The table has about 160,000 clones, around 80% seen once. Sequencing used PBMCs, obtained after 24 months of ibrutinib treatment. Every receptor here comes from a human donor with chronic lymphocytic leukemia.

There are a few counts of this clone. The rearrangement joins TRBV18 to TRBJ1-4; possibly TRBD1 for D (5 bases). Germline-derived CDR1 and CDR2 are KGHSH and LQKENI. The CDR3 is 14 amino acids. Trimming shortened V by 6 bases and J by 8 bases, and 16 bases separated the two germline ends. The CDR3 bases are TGTGCCAGCTCCCCAGGGACCCAGAGGGAAAAACTGTTTTTT. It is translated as CASSPGTQREKLFF.

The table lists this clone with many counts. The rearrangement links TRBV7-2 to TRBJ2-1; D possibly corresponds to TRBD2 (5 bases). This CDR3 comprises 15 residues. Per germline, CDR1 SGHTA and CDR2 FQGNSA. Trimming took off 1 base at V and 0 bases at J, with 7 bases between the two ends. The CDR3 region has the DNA TGTGCCAGCAGCTTAGTTCGGGGCTCCTACAATGAGCAGTTCTTC. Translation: CASSLVRGSYNEQFF.

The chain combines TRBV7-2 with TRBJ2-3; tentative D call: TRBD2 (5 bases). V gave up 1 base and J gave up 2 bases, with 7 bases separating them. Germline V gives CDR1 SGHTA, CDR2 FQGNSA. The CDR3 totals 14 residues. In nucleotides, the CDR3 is TGTGCCAGCAGCTTAGGGCTAGCCACAGATACGCAGTATTTT. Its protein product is CASSLGLATDTQYF.

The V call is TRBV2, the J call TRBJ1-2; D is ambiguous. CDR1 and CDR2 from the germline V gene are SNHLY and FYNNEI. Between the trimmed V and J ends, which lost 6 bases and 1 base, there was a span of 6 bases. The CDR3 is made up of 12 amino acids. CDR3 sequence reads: CASRPLNYGYTF. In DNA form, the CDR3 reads TGTGCCAGCAGACCCCTTAACTATGGCTACACCTTC.

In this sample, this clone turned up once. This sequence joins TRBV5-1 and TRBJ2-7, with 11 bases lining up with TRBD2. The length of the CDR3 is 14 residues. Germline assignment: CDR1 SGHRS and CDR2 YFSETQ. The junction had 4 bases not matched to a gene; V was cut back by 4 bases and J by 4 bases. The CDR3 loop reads CASSLAGGTYEQYF. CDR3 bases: TGCGCCAGCAGCCTAGCGGGGGGAACATACGAGCAGTACTTC.

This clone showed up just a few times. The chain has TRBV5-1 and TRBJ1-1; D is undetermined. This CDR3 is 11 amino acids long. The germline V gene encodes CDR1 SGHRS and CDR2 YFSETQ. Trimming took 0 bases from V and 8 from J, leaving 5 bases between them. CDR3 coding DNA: TGCGCCAGCAGCTTGGATCGGGAAGCTTTCTTT. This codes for CASSLDREAFF.

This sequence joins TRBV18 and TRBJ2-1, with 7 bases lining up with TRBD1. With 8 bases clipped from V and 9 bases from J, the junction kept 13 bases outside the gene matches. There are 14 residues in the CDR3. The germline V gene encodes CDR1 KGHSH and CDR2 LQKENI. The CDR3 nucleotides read TGTGCCAGCCGTACCGGACAGGAGGATGGTGAGCAGTTCTTC. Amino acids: CASRTGQEDGEQFF.

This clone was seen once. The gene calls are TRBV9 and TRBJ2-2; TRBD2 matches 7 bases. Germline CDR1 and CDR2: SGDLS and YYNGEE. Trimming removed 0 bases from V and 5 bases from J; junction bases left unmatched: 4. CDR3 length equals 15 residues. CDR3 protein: CASSVDYGGTGELFF. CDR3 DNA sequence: TGTGCCAGCAGCGTAGATTACGGGGGGACCGGGGAGCTGTTTTTT.

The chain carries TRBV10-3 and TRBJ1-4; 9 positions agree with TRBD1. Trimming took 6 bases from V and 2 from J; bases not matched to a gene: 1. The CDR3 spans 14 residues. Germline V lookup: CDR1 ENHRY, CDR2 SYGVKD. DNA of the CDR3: TGTGCCATCAGGGGGACAGGGACTAATGAAAAACTGTTTTTT. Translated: CAIRGTGTNEKLFF.